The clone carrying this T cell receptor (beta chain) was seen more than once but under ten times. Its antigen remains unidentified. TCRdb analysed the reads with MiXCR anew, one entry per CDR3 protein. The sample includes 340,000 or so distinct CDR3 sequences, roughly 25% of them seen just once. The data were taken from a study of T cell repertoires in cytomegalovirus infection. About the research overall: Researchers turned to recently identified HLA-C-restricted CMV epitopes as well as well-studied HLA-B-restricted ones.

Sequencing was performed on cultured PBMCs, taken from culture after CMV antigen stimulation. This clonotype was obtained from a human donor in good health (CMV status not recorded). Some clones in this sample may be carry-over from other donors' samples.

CDR3 residues: CAVARDSSYEQYF. CDR3 in DNA: TGTGCCGTCGCCCGTGACAGCTCCTACGAGCAGTACTTC. The J gene is TRBJ2-7, the V gene TRBV19, with D perhaps TRBD1 (5 bases). The V gene lost 11 bases and the J gene lost 0 bases, with 14 bases spanning the gap. The CDR3 covers 13 residues. The V gene's germline CDR1 is LNHDA and CDR2 SQIVND (reference sequence).